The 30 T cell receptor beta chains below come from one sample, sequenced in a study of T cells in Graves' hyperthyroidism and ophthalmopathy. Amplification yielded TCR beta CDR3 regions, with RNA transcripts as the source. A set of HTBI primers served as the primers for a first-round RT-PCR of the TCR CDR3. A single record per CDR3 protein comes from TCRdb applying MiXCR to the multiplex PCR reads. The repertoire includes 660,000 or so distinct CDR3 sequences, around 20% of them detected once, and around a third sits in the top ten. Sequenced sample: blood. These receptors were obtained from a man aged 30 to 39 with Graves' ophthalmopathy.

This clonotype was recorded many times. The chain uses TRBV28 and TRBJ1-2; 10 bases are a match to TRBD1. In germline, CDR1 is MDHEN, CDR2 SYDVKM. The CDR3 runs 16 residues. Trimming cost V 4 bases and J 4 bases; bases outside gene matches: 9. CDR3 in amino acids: CASSSPGTGVGYGYTF. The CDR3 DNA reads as TGTGCCAGCAGTTCCCCCGGGACAGGGGTCGGCTATGGCTACACCTTC.

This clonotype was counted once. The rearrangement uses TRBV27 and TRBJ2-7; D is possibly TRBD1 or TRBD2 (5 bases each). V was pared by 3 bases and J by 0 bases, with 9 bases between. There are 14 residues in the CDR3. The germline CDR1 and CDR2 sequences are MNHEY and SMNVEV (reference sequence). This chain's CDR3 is CASSFLGDSYEQYF. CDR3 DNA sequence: TGTGCCAGCAGTTTCTTGGGGGACTCCTACGAGCAGTACTTC.

CDR3 nucleotides: TGTGCCAGCAGCTTGTACAATCAGCCCCAGCATTTT. Translated: CASSLYNQPQHF. The chain links TRBV5-6 to TRBJ1-5; no definite D call. The CDR3 runs to 12 residues. V was clipped by 1 base and J by 3 bases, with 2 bases between them. Germline values: CDR1 SGHDT, CDR2 YYEEEE.

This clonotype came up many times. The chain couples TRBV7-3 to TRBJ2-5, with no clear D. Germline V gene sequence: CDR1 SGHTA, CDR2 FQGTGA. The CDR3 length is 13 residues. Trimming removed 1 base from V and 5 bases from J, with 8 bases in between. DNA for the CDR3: TGTGCCAGCAGCTTAAACAAAGGGGAGACCCAGTACTTC. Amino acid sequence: CASSLNKGETQYF.

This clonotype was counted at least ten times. The CDR3 DNA sequence: TGTGCCATCAGTGAGTCCGGGGTTCCGAACACCGGGGAGCTGTTTTTT. This translates into CAISESGVPNTGELFF. The V gene is TRBV10-3, the J gene TRBJ2-2; a possible D gene is TRBD2 (5 bases). In germline, CDR1 is ENHRY, CDR2 SYGVKD. The CDR3 has 16 amino acids. The V end was cut by 0 bases, the J end by 0 bases, with 8 bases between.

This CDR3 is CASSSRDRGRTEAFF. CDR3 coding DNA: TGTGCCAGCAGCTCCCGGGACAGAGGTAGGACTGAAGCTTTCTTT. J is TRBJ1-1 and V is TRBV9, with 7 bases identical to TRBD1. Germline CDR1 is SGDLS and CDR2 is YYNGEE. This CDR3 is built from 15 residues. The J segment lost 5 bases and the V segment lost 4 bases, leaving 11 bases of the junction unmatched.

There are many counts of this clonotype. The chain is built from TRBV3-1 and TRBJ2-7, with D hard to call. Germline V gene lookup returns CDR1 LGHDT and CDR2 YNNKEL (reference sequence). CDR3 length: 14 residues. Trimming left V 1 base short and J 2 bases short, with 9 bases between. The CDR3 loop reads CASSQGSNPYEQYF. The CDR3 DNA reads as TGTGCCAGCAGCCAAGGTAGTAATCCCTACGAGCAGTACTTC.

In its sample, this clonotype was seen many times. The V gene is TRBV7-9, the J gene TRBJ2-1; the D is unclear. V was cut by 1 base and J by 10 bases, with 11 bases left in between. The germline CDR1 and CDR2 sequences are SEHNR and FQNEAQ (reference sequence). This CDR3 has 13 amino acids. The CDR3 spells CASSLELSEEQFF. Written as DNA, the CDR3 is TGTGCCAGCAGCTTAGAACTGTCGGAGGAGCAGTTCTTC.

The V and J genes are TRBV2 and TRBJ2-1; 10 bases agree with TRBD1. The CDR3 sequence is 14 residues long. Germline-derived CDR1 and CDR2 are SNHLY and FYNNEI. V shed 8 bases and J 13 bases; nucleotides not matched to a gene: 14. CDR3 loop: CASPDVGQGTKQFF. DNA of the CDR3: TGTGCCAGCCCGGATGTGGGACAGGGGACAAAACAGTTCTTC.

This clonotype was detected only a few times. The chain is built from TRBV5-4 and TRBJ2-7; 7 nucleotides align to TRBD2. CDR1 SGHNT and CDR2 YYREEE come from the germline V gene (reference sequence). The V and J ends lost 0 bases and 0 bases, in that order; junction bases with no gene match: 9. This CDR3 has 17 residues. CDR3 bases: TGTGCCAGCAGCTTGGCTAGCGGCCCTTCGGGCTCCTACGAGCAGTACTTC. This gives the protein CASSLASGPSGSYEQYF.

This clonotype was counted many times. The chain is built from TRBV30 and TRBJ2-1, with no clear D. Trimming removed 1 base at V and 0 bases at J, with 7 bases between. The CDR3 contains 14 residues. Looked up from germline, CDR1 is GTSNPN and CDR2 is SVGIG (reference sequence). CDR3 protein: CAWSGASSYNEQFF. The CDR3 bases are TGTGCCTGGAGTGGGGCTAGCTCCTACAATGAGCAGTTCTTC.

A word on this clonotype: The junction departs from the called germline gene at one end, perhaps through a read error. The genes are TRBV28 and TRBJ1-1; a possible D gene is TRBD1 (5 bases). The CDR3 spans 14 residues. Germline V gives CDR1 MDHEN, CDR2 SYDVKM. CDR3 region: CTSSNQGGRSEAFF. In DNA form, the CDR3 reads TGTACCAGCAGTAATCAGGGTGGGCGATCTGAAGCTTTCTTT.

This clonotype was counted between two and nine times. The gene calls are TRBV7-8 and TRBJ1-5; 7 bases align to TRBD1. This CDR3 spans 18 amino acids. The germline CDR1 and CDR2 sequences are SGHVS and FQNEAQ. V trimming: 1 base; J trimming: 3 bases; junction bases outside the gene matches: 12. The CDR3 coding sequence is TGTGCCAGCAGCTTAGTGATGGGTGACAGGGATGTCAATCAGCCCCAGCATTTT. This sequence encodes CASSLVMGDRDVNQPQHF.

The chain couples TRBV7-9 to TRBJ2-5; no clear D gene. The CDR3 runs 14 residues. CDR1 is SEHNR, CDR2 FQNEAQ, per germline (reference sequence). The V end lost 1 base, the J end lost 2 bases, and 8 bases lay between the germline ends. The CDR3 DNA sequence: TGTGCCAGCAGCTTAGAAGTATCGCAAGAGACCCAGTACTTC. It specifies CASSLEVSQETQYF.

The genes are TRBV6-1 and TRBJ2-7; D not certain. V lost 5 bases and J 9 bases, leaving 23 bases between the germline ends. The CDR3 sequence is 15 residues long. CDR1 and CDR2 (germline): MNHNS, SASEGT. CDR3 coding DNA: TGTGCCAGCAGTTATCCAGGTCAGACGGGTAAAAGGCAGTACTTC. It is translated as CASSYPGQTGKRQYF.

CDR3 DNA: TGCAGCGTTGCCTTTGGGGGGCGCAGCACAGATACGCAGTATTTT. It yields the protein CSVAFGGRSTDTQYF. The V and J genes are TRBV29-1 and TRBJ2-3; D is possibly TRBD1 or TRBD2 (6 bases each). The CDR3 consists of 15 residues. Per germline, CDR1 SQVTM and CDR2 ANQGSEA. The V and J ends lost 4 bases and 0 bases respectively, with 14 bases between them.

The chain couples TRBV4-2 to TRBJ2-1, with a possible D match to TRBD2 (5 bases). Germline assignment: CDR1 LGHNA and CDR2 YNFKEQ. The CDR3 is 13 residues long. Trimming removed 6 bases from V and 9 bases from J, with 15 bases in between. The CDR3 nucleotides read TGTGCCAGCAGATCATCCGGAGGCCGTGAGCAGTTCTTC. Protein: CASRSSGGREQFF.

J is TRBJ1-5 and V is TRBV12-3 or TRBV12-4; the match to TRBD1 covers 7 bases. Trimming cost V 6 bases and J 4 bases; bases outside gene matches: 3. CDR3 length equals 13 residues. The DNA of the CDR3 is TGTGCCAGCAGAGGACAGGAAAATCAGCCCCAGCATTTT. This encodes CASRGQENQPQHF.

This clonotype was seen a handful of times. CDR3 nucleotides: TGTGCCAGCAGCACGTTGGGGGGGGGTGAAGCTTTCTTT. This translates into CASSTLGGGEAFF. V and J are TRBV12-3 or TRBV12-4 and TRBJ1-1; maybe TRBD1 (5 bases). The CDR3 contains 13 residues. The V gene lost 6 bases and the J gene lost 7 bases, with 15 bases spanning the gap.

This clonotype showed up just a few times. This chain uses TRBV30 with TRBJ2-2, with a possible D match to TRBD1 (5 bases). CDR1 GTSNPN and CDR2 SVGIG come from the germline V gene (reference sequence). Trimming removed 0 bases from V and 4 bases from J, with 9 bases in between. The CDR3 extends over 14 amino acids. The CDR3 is CAWSVDSFTGELFF. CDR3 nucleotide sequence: TGTGCCTGGAGTGTAGACAGCTTCACCGGGGAGCTGTTTTTT.

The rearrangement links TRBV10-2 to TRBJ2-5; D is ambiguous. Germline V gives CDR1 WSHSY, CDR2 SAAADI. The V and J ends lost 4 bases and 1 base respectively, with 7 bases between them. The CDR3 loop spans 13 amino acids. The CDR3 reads CASSAQVQETQYF. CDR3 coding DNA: TGCGCCAGCAGTGCCCAGGTCCAAGAGACCCAGTACTTC.

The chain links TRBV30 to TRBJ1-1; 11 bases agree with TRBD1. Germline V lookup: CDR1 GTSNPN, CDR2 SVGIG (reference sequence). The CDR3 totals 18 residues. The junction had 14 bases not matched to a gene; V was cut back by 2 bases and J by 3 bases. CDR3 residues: CAWSPLGGQGGWHTEAFF. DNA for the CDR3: TGTGCCTGGAGTCCCCTTGGGGGACAGGGGGGATGGCACACTGAAGCTTTCTTT. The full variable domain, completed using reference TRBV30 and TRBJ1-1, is SQTIHQWPATLVQPVGSPLSLECTVEGTSNPNLYWYRQAAGRGLQLLFYSVGIGQISSEVPQNLSASRPQDRQFILSSKKLLLSDSGFYLCAWSPLGGQGGWHTEAFFGQGTRLTVV.

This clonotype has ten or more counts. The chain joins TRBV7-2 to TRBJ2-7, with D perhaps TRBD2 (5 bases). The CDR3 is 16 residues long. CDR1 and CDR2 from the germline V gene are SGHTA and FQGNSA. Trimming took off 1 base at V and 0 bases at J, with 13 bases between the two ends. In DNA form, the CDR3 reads TGTGCCAGCAGCTTAGGCCCCCCGGCGGGCTCCTACGAGCAGTACTTC. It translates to CASSLGPPAGSYEQYF.

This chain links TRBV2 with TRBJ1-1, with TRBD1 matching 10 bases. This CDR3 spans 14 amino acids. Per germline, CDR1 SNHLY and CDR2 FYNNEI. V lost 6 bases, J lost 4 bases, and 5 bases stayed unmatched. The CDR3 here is CASRSGTGVTEAFF. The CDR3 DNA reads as TGTGCCAGCAGGTCGGGGACAGGGGTCACTGAAGCTTTCTTT.

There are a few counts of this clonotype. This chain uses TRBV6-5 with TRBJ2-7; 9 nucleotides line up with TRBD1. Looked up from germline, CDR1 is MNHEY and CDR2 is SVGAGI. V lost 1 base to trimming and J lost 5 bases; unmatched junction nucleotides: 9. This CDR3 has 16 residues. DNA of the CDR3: TGTGCCAGCAGTTACTACTCCCGGACAGGGGCCCACGAGCAGTACTTC. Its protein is CASSYYSRTGAHEQYF.

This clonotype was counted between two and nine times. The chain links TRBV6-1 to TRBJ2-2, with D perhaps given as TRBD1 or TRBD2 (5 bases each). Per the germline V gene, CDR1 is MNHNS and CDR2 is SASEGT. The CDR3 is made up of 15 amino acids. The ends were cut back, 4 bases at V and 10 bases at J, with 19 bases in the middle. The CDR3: CASSGMGRTGVELFF. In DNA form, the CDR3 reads TGTGCCAGCAGTGGAATGGGACGGACGGGTGTGGAGCTGTTTTTT.

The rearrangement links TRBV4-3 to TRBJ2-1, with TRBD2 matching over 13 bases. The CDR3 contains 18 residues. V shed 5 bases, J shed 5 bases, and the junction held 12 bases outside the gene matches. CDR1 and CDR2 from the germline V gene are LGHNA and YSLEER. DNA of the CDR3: TGCGCCAGCAGCACTTCGACTAGCGGGAGGTTGGGGGACAATGAGCAGTTCTTC. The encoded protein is CASSTSTSGRLGDNEQFF.

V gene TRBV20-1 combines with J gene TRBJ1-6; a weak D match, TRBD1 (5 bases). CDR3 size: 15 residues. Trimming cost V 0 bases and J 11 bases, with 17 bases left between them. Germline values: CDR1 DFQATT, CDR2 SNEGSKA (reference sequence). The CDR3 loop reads CSARDPYVRGTPLHF. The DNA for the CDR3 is TGCAGTGCTAGAGATCCCTACGTGAGGGGTACACCCCTCCACTTT.

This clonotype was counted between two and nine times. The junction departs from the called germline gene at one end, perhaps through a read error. The CDR3 nucleotides are TGTGCCGGCAGCCCATCTGGGACTATGGTGAATGAGCAGTTCTTC. It is translated as CAGSPSGTMVNEQFF. The chain recombines TRBV7-3 with TRBJ2-1; TRBD2 matches 7 bases. The CDR3 contains 15 residues. From germline, CDR1 is SGHTA and CDR2 FQGTGA.

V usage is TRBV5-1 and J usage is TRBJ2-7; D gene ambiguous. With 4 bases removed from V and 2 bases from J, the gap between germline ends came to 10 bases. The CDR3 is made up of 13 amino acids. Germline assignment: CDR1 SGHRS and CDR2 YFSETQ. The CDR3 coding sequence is TGCGCCAGCAGCCAGACCGTAACCTACGAGCAGTACTTC. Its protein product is CASSQTVTYEQYF.